This T cell receptor beta chain derives from a study of early T cells in non-severe SARS-CoV-2 infection. Looking at the study overall: Sequencing of bulk RNA from unsorted whole blood was done, without chain pairing.

The CDR3 has 13 residues. V lost 4 bases and J 7 bases, leaving 8 bases between the germline ends. CDR1 and CDR2 (germline): ENHRY, SYGVKD. On this clonotype: Its antigen is unidentified.

Tagging with unique molecular identifiers was applied to individual cDNA molecules. A single record per CDR3 protein comes from TCRdb applying MiXCR to the 5' RACE reads. Of around 77,000 distinct CDR3 sequences listed, around 12% are singletons. General observations from the study: A preference for anti-spike CD8 responses marked VDJdb matching, which missed private and CD4 specificities.

V is TRBV10-3 and J is TRBJ1-6, with D possibly TRBD1 on 5 matching bases. The receptor's source is an adult who was a healthcare worker with PCR-confirmed SARS-CoV-2 infection or an uninfected control (not recorded which). The donor label of this sample is uncertain. The starting material was whole blood, obtained at baseline. The CDR3 is CAISATDNSPLHF. The CDR3 region has the DNA TGTGCCATCAGTGCGACAGACAATTCACCCCTCCACTTT.